The 26 T cell receptor beta chains in this list originate from one sample, sequenced in a study of blood T cell repertoires in COVID-19. Repertoires were generated with immunoSEQ multiplex PCR, while TCRdb's copy carries only in-frame clones and drops some. This sample has around 130,000 clones; approximately 84% occur once, and the top ten carry about 13%. The sequencing sample was made of peripheral blood. The receptors come from a human donor in a cohort sampled during active COVID-19.

This clone was detected ten times or more. The genes are TRBV3-1 (or the pseudogene TRBV3-2) and TRBJ1-2; no clear D. Germline V gene sequence: CDR1 LGHDT, CDR2 YNNKEL (reference sequence). CDR3 length equals 18 residues. Trimming pared 0 bases from V and 3 bases from J, leaving 20 bases between. CDR3 nucleotide sequence: TGTGCCAGCAGCCAAGATAGCGGGCGCGGAGAGTTTGACTATGGCTACACCTTC. This translates into CASSQDSGRGEFDYGYTF.

This chain joins TRBV29-1 and TRBJ2-3; tentatively, D is TRBD1 (6 bases). Germline CDR1 and CDR2: SQVTM and ANQGSEA. V was trimmed by 5 bases and J by 0 bases, leaving 12 bases between them. The CDR3 has 14 amino acids. This CDR3 is CSVLRGPSTDTQYF. CDR3 sequence (DNA): TGCAGCGTTCTCAGGGGCCCTAGCACAGATACGCAGTATTTT.

CDR3 coding DNA: TGTGCCTCCTGTGTGATGGACACCAATCAGCCCCAGCATTTT. Amino acid sequence: CASCVMDTNQPQHF. V is TRBV19 and J is TRBJ1-5, with a weak D call TRBD1 (5 bases). Germline loops: CDR1 LNHDA, CDR2 SQIVND (reference sequence). This CDR3 is built from 14 residues. V was clipped by 11 bases and J by 3 bases, with 17 bases between them.

CDR3 loop: CASSAYRGRDNYGYTF. In nucleotides, the CDR3 is TGTGCCAGCAGCGCGTACAGGGGGAGAGATAACTATGGCTACACCTTC. The V call is TRBV7-8, the J call TRBJ1-2, with 8 nucleotides matching TRBD1. V dropped 5 bases and J dropped 1; count of bases not matched to a gene: 9. The CDR3 has 16 residues. The germline V gene has CDR1 SGHVS and CDR2 FQNEAQ.

CDR3 DNA sequence: TGTGCCAGCAGTAACACACAGGGGGCCAGCAATCAGCCCCAGCATTTT. Translation gives CASSNTQGASNQPQHF. This chain uses TRBV2 with TRBJ1-5; 9 positions match TRBD1. V lost 5 bases, J lost 1 base, and 6 bases stayed unmatched. The CDR3 runs to 16 residues. CDR1 is SNHLY and CDR2 is FYNNEI in the germline V gene.

The CDR3 sequence is CAISDRANSPLHF. CDR3 sequence (DNA): TGTGCCATCAGTGACAGGGCGAATTCACCCCTCCACTTT. The V and J genes are TRBV10-3 and TRBJ1-6; tentative D call: TRBD1 (5 bases). The CDR3 extends over 13 amino acids. Germline assignment: CDR1 ENHRY and CDR2 SYGVKD. The V gene lost 3 bases and the J gene lost 7 bases, with 7 bases spanning the gap.

The chain links TRBV15 to TRBJ2-3; TRBD2 matches 10 bases. The CDR3 consists of 18 residues. V lost 3 bases to trimming and J lost 5 bases; unmatched junction nucleotides: 14. CDR1 is LNHNV, CDR2 YYDKDF, per germline (reference sequence). The CDR3 bases are TGTGCCACCAGCAGTGACAGTTTGAGCGGGGGGGCGGGAGATACGCAGTATTTT. Amino acids: CATSSDSLSGGAGDTQYF.

J is TRBJ2-5 and V is TRBV10-1; D may be TRBD1 (6 bases). Trimming pared 2 bases from V and 1 base from J, leaving 11 bases between. The CDR3 contains 15 residues. In germline, CDR1 is WNHNN, CDR2 SYGVQD (reference sequence). The CDR3 region has the DNA TGCGCCAGCAGTGAGGGTCTCAGGGGCCAAGAGACCCAGTACTTC. Protein sequence: CASSEGLRGQETQYF.

This clone was detected only a few times. The J gene is TRBJ1-5, the V gene TRBV6-5; tentative D call: TRBD1 (6 bases). CDR1 and CDR2 (germline): MNHEY, SVGAGI. This CDR3 region has 14 residues. V dropped 8 bases and J dropped 4 bases, with 15 bases sitting between them. As DNA, the CDR3 is TGTGCCAGCGCCAAAACTAGGGGGAATCAGCCCCAGCATTTT. It codes for CASAKTRGNQPQHF.

The chain employs TRBV3-1 (or the pseudogene TRBV3-2) and TRBJ2-5; 7 bases map to TRBD2. The trim removed 1 base at V and 4 bases at J, leaving 9 bases unmatched. Germline CDR1 LGHDT, CDR2 YNNKEL (reference sequence). The CDR3 covers 16 residues. CDR3 protein: CASSQVGGGVAETQYF. The CDR3 DNA reads TGTGCCAGCAGCCAAGTGGGGGGGGGTGTGGCAGAGACCCAGTACTTC.

The rearrangement joins TRBV5-5 to TRBJ1-2; TRBD1 might be the D (6 bases). Between the trimmed V and J ends, which lost 2 bases and 4 bases, there was a span of 18 bases. The germline V gene has CDR1 SGHKS and CDR2 YYEKEE (reference sequence). The CDR3 has 16 amino acids. CDR3: CASSFSGTMYRYGYTF. The CDR3 nucleotides read TGTGCCAGCAGCTTTTCAGGGACAATGTACCGCTATGGCTACACCTTC.

The J gene is TRBJ2-5, the V gene TRBV12-5; 8 bases align to TRBD2. CDR3 length equals 13 residues. After removal of 2 bases from V and 4 bases from J, the junction contained 0 bases not matched to a gene. Germline lookup yields CDR1 LGHNT and CDR2 FRNRAP. Written as DNA, the CDR3 is TGTGCTAGTGGTTTGAGCGGGGGAGAGACCCAGTACTTC. Its protein product is CASGLSGGETQYF.

The chain is built from TRBV2 and TRBJ1-1; 7 bases agree with TRBD1. V trimming: 3 bases; J trimming: 4 bases; junction bases outside the gene matches: 2. Germline V gene data show CDR1 as SNHLY and CDR2 as FYNNEI. The CDR3 is made up of 13 amino acids. CDR3 loop: CASSETGFTEAFF. The CDR3 region has the DNA TGTGCCAGCAGTGAGACAGGGTTCACTGAAGCTTTCTTT.

This clone was seen a few times. The V call is TRBV6-5, the J call TRBJ1-6; D may be TRBD1 (6 bases). The CDR3 loop spans 13 amino acids. Germline CDR1 MNHEY, CDR2 SVGAGI. Trimming pared 9 bases from V and 6 bases from J, leaving 12 bases between. In nucleotides, the CDR3 is TGTGCCAGTCGACAGGAGCTTAATTCACCCCTCCACTTT. Translated, it gives CASRQELNSPLHF.

J is TRBJ1-5 and V is TRBV30; unclear D gene. The germline V gene encodes CDR1 GTSNPN and CDR2 SVGIG (reference sequence). Trimming shortened V by 4 bases and J by 11 bases, and 15 bases separated the two germline ends. The CDR3 is made up of 12 amino acids. This chain's CDR3 is CAWNAGVMAQHF. The DNA of the CDR3 is TGTGCCTGGAATGCCGGGGTTATGGCCCAGCATTTT.

The chain combines TRBV5-4 with TRBJ2-1, with 7 bases aligning to TRBD1. V shed 5 bases and J 0 bases; nucleotides not matched to a gene: 8. Germline loops: CDR1 SGHNT, CDR2 YYREEE (reference sequence). The CDR3 is 16 amino acids. In DNA, the CDR3 is TGTGCCAGCAGATCAGGACAGGCCTTCTCCTACAATGAGCAGTTCTTC. It yields the protein CASRSGQAFSYNEQFF.

DNA of the CDR3: TGTGCCATCAGTGAGGAGAGCTCCTACAATGAGCAGTTCTTC. As protein: CAISEESSYNEQFF. The chain employs TRBV10-3 and TRBJ2-1; D remains ambiguous. Between the trimmed V and J ends, which lost 2 bases and 0 bases, there was a span of 5 bases. There are 14 residues in the CDR3. CDR1 is ENHRY, CDR2 SYGVKD, per germline.

The chain couples TRBV5-5 to TRBJ1-3, with D possibly being TRBD1 (5 bases). CDR3 length equals 17 residues. Germline CDR1 reads SGHKS; CDR2 reads YYEKEE (reference sequence). V gave up 5 bases and J gave up 2 bases, with 20 bases separating them. DNA for the CDR3: TGTGCCAGCAGTACGAATTTCGGGGGTGCGGCTGGAAACACCATATATTTT. It specifies CASSTNFGGAAGNTIYF.

This chain uses TRBV30 with TRBJ2-1, with D perhaps assigned TRBD1 or TRBD2 (6 bases each). From germline, CDR1 is GTSNPN and CDR2 SVGIG (reference sequence). V gave up 5 bases and J gave up 3 bases, with 14 bases separating them. This CDR3 region has 14 residues. The CDR3 nucleotides are TGTGCCTGGGCGGGGACATCCCGCTACAATGAGCAGTTCTTC. Amino acid sequence: CAWAGTSRYNEQFF.

The chain uses TRBV14 and TRBJ1-2; TRBD1 agrees at 8 bases. The germline CDR1 and CDR2 sequences are SGHDN and FVKESK. This CDR3 spans 14 amino acids. J was trimmed by 2 bases and V by 2 bases; bases with no gene match: 1. CDR3 DNA: TGTGCCAGCAGCCAACACAGGGGGAACTATGGCTACACCTTC. It specifies CASSQHRGNYGYTF.

Only one count was recorded for this clone. V and J are TRBV5-1 and TRBJ2-6; 7 bases are shared with TRBD1. The trim removed 0 bases at V and 1 base at J, leaving 4 bases unmatched. Per the germline V gene, CDR1 is SGHRS and CDR2 is YFSETQ. The CDR3 loop spans 17 amino acids. As DNA, the CDR3 is TGCGCCAGCAGCTTGGGACAGGGACGTTCTGGGGCCAACGTCCTGACTTTC. Translation gives CASSLGQGRSGANVLTF.

This sequence joins TRBV29-1 and TRBJ1-1, with a tentative D call TRBD1 (6 bases). The germline gives CDR1 SQVTM, CDR2 ANQGSEA. This CDR3 is 12 amino acids long. V lost 6 bases to trimming and J lost 1 base, with 9 bases between them. CDR3 sequence (DNA): TGCAGCGTGCCACAGGGGAACACTGAAGCTTTCTTT. It translates to CSVPQGNTEAFF. Supplemented by reference TRBV29-1 and TRBJ1-1, the full variable domain reads SAVISQKPSRDICQRGTSLTIQCQVDSQVTMMFWYRQQPGQSLTLIATANQGSEATYESGFVIDKFPISRPNLTFSTLTVSNMSPEDSSIYLCSVPQGNTEAFFGQGTRLTVV.

The rearrangement uses TRBV5-1 and TRBJ2-5, with 10 bases that match TRBD2. CDR3 length equals 16 residues. The junction had 4 bases not matched to a gene; V was cut back by 0 bases and J by 2 bases. Looked up from germline, CDR1 is SGHRS and CDR2 is YFSETQ. The CDR3, as DNA: TGCGCCAGCAGCTTGGGTCCAGCGGGGGGGCAAGAGACCCAGTACTTC. This sequence encodes CASSLGPAGGQETQYF.

V gene TRBV7-3 combines with J gene TRBJ2-3; D may be TRBD2 (7 bases). The CDR3 is 15 residues long. V lost 3 bases, J lost 2 bases, and 12 bases lay in between. Germline CDR1 and CDR2: SGHTA and FQGTGA. CDR3 amino acids: CASSFLGGPTDTQYF. CDR3 in DNA: TGTGCCAGCAGCTTTCTGGGGGGGCCCACAGATACGCAGTATTTT.

The chain employs TRBV5-4 and TRBJ2-2; 7 bases map to TRBD1. The CDR3 has 15 amino acids. Germline-derived CDR1 and CDR2 are SGHNT and YYREEE (reference sequence). The V segment lost 3 bases and the J segment 0 bases; nucleotides outside the gene matches: 2. The CDR3 sequence: CASSSGQANTGELFF. The CDR3 DNA reads as TGTGCCAGCAGCTCCGGACAGGCGAACACCGGGGAGCTGTTTTTT.

This clone was counted once. The genes are TRBV5-1 and TRBJ1-2, with a tentative D call TRBD1 (5 bases). Germline assignment: CDR1 SGHRS and CDR2 YFSETQ. The length of the CDR3 is 12 residues. Deletions cut 0 bases from V and 5 bases from J, with 5 bases between. The CDR3 region is CASSLAGYGYTF. DNA for the CDR3: TGCGCCAGCAGCTTGGCAGGGTATGGCTACACCTTC.